The rows below give T cell receptor beta chains drawn from one sample of a study of blood T cell repertoires in COVID-19. The repertoire was sequenced with immunoSEQ multiplex PCR; TCRdb's copy has only in-frame clones and lacks some. The table records 110,000 or so clones, more than 75% of them present only once. Material for sequencing was peripheral blood. Every receptor here comes from a man aged 40-50 years with acute or convalescent COVID-19. Each CDR3 is given with its conserved first and last residue. D genes are given only for firm matches. Size tells how often a clone was seen (once, few, many) or the class of an expanded clone, and some rows leave it out.

CDR3: CASSQDSLTGTGNEKLFF
DNA: TGTGCCAGCAGCCAAGACTCCTTGACCGGGACAGGTAATGAAAAACTGTTTTTT
V: TRBV3-1/TRBV3-2
J: TRBJ1-4
size: NA
D: TRBD1

CDR3: CASSYGGGNYNEQFF
DNA: TGTGCCAGCAGTTACGGGGGGGGGAACTACAATGAGCAGTTCTTC
V: TRBV6-5
J: TRBJ2-1
size: NA
D: TRBD2

CDR3: CASSIRDRGIPGELFF
DNA: TGTGCCAGCAGCATCCGGGACAGGGGAATCCCCGGGGAGCTGTTTTTT
V: TRBV5-6
J: TRBJ2-2
size: few
D: TRBD1

CDR3: CASLGWGQGLGGYTF
DNA: TGTGCCAGCCTAGGTTGGGGACAGGGATTAGGCGGCTACACCTTC
V: TRBV2
J: TRBJ1-2
size: NA
D: TRBD1

CDR3: CAWSVALYRSSSGNTIYF
DNA: TGTGCCTGGAGTGTTGCTTTGTACCGGTCCTCCTCTGGAAACACCATATATTTT
V: TRBV30
J: TRBJ1-3
size: NA
D: NA

CDR3: CATSDAWSGTGMASYNEQFF
DNA: TGTGCCACCAGTGATGCCTGGTCGGGGACAGGGATGGCCTCCTACAATGAGCAGTTCTTC
V: TRBV24-1
J: TRBJ2-1
size: NA
D: TRBD1

CDR3: CASSQKEGWNQPQHF
DNA: TGCGCCAGCAGCCAAAAGGAGGGGTGGAATCAGCCCCAGCATTTT
V: TRBV4-1
J: TRBJ1-5
size: NA
D: NA

CDR3: CASREGQGAGGPQHF
DNA: TGTGCCAGCAGGGAGGGACAGGGGGCCGGAGGGCCCCAGCATTTT
V: TRBV5-5
J: TRBJ1-5
size: NA
D: TRBD1

CDR3: CASSMGLAGTETQYF
DNA: TGTGCCAGCAGCATGGGACTAGCGGGGACCGAGACCCAGTACTTC
V: TRBV6-1
J: TRBJ2-5
size: NA
D: TRBD2

CDR3: CASSLAQGPAYNEQFF
DNA: TGTGCCAGCAGCTTAGCGCAGGGCCCCGCCTACAATGAGCAGTTCTTC
V: TRBV7-6
J: TRBJ2-1
size: NA
D: NA

CDR3: CASMDKTDTQYF
DNA: TGTGCCAGCATGGACAAAACAGATACGCAGTATTTT
V: TRBV12-3/TRBV12-4
J: TRBJ2-3
size: NA
D: NA

CDR3: CASSSGGQPQHF
DNA: TGTGCCAGCAGTTCGGGGGGACAGCCCCAGCATTTT
V: TRBV12-3/TRBV12-4
J: TRBJ1-5
size: NA
D: NA

CDR3: CAWSVGLINSPLHF
DNA: TGTGCCTGGAGTGTCGGGTTGATTAATTCACCCCTCCACTTT
V: TRBV30
J: TRBJ1-6
size: NA
D: NA

CDR3: CASSQIFSGRTDTQYF
DNA: TGTGCCAGCAGCCAAATCTTCAGCGGTCGCACAGATACGCAGTATTTT
V: TRBV14
J: TRBJ2-3
size: once
D: NA

CDR3: CASSMGLAGSTDTQYF
DNA: TGCGCCAGCAGCATGGGACTAGCGGGAAGCACAGATACGCAGTATTTT
V: TRBV5-1
J: TRBJ2-3
size: NA
D: TRBD2

CDR3: CASTVSGGQNYEQYF
DNA: TGTGCCAGTACTGTATCCGGGGGGCAAAACTACGAGCAGTACTTC
V: TRBV19
J: TRBJ2-7
size: NA
D: NA

CDR3: CASSLMGGLMAQYF
DNA: TGTGCCAGCAGCTTGATGGGGGGGCTGATGGCCCAGTACTTC
V: TRBV5-8
J: TRBJ2-5
size: once
D: NA

CDR3: CASSVDYNMNTEAFF
DNA: TGTGCCAGCAGCGTCGACTACAACATGAACACTGAAGCTTTCTTT
V: TRBV9
J: TRBJ1-1
size: NA
D: NA

CDR3: CASSYSHLAVGGSVEETQYF
DNA: TGTGCCAGCAGTTACTCCCACTTAGCGGTCGGGGGTAGCGTAGAAGAGACCCAGTACTTC
V: TRBV6-2/TRBV6-3
J: TRBJ2-5
size: NA
D: NA

CDR3: CASSYSPGQGYEQYF
DNA: TGTGCCAGCAGTTACTCTCCCGGACAGGGGTACGAGCAGTACTTC
V: TRBV6-5
J: TRBJ2-7
size: NA
D: TRBD1

CDR3: CASSTDGSYGYTF
DNA: TGCGCCAGCAGCACGGACGGGAGCTATGGCTACACCTTC
V: TRBV5-1
J: TRBJ1-2
size: NA
D: NA

CDR3: CASSQASGTEIYGYTF
DNA: TGTGCCAGCAGCCAGGCCTCCGGGACAGAAATCTATGGCTACACCTTC
V: TRBV4-2
J: TRBJ1-2
size: NA
D: TRBD1

CDR3: CASSDQAGTLGGMNTEAFF
DNA: TGTGCCAGCAGCGACCAAGCCGGGACCCTAGGGGGCATGAACACTGAAGCTTTCTTT
V: TRBV9
J: TRBJ1-1
size: once
D: TRBD1

CDR3: CASSIHRTGPLDGYTF
DNA: TGTGCCAGCAGTATCCACCGGACAGGGCCCCTAGATGGCTACACCTTC
V: TRBV2
J: TRBJ1-2
size: NA
D: TRBD1

CDR3: CAWGGYTNTGELFF
DNA: TGTGCCTGGGGGGGGTACACGAACACCGGGGAGCTGTTTTTT
V: TRBV30
J: TRBJ2-2
size: NA
D: NA

CDR3: CASTQFRGGNYGYTF
DNA: TGTGCCAGCACCCAATTTAGAGGGGGCAACTATGGCTACACCTTC
V: TRBV5-8
J: TRBJ1-2
size: NA
D: TRBD1

CDR3: CASSPGLGQGEADTQYF
DNA: TGTGCCAGCTCACCAGGATTGGGACAGGGGGAGGCAGATACGCAGTATTTT
V: TRBV18
J: TRBJ2-3
size: few
D: TRBD1

CDR3: CATSDRRLAGGKQFF
DNA: TGTGCCACCAGTGATAGGAGACTAGCGGGGGGGAAGCAGTTCTTC
V: TRBV24-1
J: TRBJ2-1
size: NA
D: TRBD2

CDR3: CASSSAGYPTGELFF
DNA: TGCGCCAGCAGCTCGGCAGGTTACCCCACCGGGGAGCTGTTTTTT
V: TRBV5-1
J: TRBJ2-2
size: NA
D: NA

CDR3: CASSLGTNYGYTF
DNA: TGTGCCAGCTCACTAGGGACAAACTATGGCTACACCTTC
V: TRBV18
J: TRBJ1-2
size: NA
D: NA

CDR3: CATSRAVGGSPLQDTQYF
DNA: TGTGCCACCAGCAGAGCGGTGGGGGGGTCTCCTTTACAAGATACGCAGTATTTT
V: TRBV15
J: TRBJ2-3
size: NA
D: TRBD2

CDR3: CATSDQGTEAFF
DNA: TGTGCCACCAGTGATCAGGGGACTGAAGCTTTCTTT
V: TRBV24-1
J: TRBJ1-1
size: NA
D: NA

CDR3: CASSVGDSPLHF
DNA: TGCGCCAGCAGCGTAGGGGATTCACCCCTCCACTTT
V: TRBV5-1
J: TRBJ1-6
size: NA
D: NA

CDR3: CASEERGGYTF
DNA: TGTGCTAGTGAGGAGCGCGGGGGCTACACCTTC
V: TRBV12-5
J: TRBJ1-2
size: NA
D: NA

CDR3: CASPGQTRCFDSYEQYF
DNA: TGCGCCAGTCCGGGACAGACTAGGTGTTTTGACTCCTACGAGCAGTACTTC
V: TRBV10-1
J: TRBJ2-7
size: NA
D: NA

CDR3: CASSFRRTDTQYF
DNA: TGTGCCAGTAGTTTTAGGAGGACAGATACGCAGTATTTT
V: TRBV19
J: TRBJ2-3
size: NA
D: NA

CDR3: CASSFQGGYGYTF
DNA: TGTGCCAGCAGCTTTCAAGGGGGCTATGGCTACACCTTC
V: TRBV5-8
J: TRBJ1-2
size: NA
D: NA

CDR3: CASSIPGFYGYTF
DNA: TGTGCCAGTAGTATCCCAGGATTCTATGGCTACACCTTC
V: TRBV19
J: TRBJ1-2
size: NA
D: NA

CDR3: CATSDVHGTPMHEQFF
DNA: TGTGCCACCAGTGATGTGCACGGGACACCTATGCATGAGCAGTTCTTC
V: TRBV24-1
J: TRBJ2-1
size: once
D: NA

CDR3: CASSGGRGYEQYF
DNA: TGTGCCAGCTCAGGGGGCAGAGGCTACGAGCAGTACTTC
V: TRBV27
J: TRBJ2-7
size: once
D: TRBD1

CDR3: CASLEYNEQFF
DNA: TGTGCCAGCTTAGAGTACAATGAGCAGTTCTTC
V: TRBV6-5
J: TRBJ2-1
size: NA
D: NA

CDR3: CASSGLETNTEAFF
DNA: TGTGCCAGTAGTGGACTGGAAACGAACACTGAAGCTTTCTTT
V: TRBV19
J: TRBJ1-1
size: NA
D: NA

CDR3: CASTPGVEGADTQYF
DNA: TGTGCCAGCACGCCAGGGGTCGAGGGGGCAGATACGCAGTATTTT
V: TRBV27
J: TRBJ2-3
size: NA
D: NA

CDR3: CASSWGQGFNEKLFF
DNA: TGCGCCAGCAGCTGGGGACAGGGGTTTAATGAAAAACTGTTTTTT
V: TRBV5-1
J: TRBJ1-4
size: NA
D: TRBD1

CDR3: CASSVGGGTTDTQYF
DNA: TGTGCCAGCAGCGTCGGCGGGGGGACCACAGATACGCAGTATTTT
V: TRBV9
J: TRBJ2-3
size: once
D: TRBD2

CDR3: CASSLVTQTQQFF
DNA: TGTGCCAGCAGCTTAGTCACGCAGACTCAGCAGTTCTTC
V: TRBV11-2
J: TRBJ2-1
size: few
D: NA

CDR3: CASSWGQGGNTIYF
DNA: TGTGCCAGCAGTTGGGGACAGGGTGGAAACACCATATATTTT
V: TRBV7-8
J: TRBJ1-3
size: NA
D: TRBD1

CDR3: CASSDTGGGFPATQYF
DNA: TGTGCCAGCAGTGATACCGGCGGGGGGTTCCCCGCGACGCAGTATTTT
V: TRBV25-1
J: TRBJ2-3
size: once
D: TRBD2

CDR3: CAWGLAGAETQYF
DNA: TGTGCCTGGGGACTAGCGGGGGCGGAGACCCAGTACTTC
V: TRBV30
J: TRBJ2-5
size: NA
D: TRBD2

CDR3: CASSFLSSGANVLTF
DNA: TGTGCCAGCAGCTTCCTGTCCTCTGGGGCCAACGTCCTGACTTTC
V: TRBV5-5
J: TRBJ2-6
size: NA
D: NA

CDR3: CSASRNRVASNQPQHF
DNA: TGCAGTGCTAGTCGAAACAGGGTAGCGAGCAATCAGCCCCAGCATTTT
V: TRBV20-1
J: TRBJ1-5
size: NA
D: NA

CDR3: CASSVGDGQSFGYTF
DNA: TGTGCCAGCAGCGTAGGGGACGGACAGTCGTTTGGCTACACCTTC
V: TRBV9
J: TRBJ1-2
size: NA
D: NA

CDR3: CASSWGQGAGEQYF
DNA: TGCGCCAGCAGCTGGGGACAGGGGGCGGGCGAGCAGTACTTC
V: TRBV5-1
J: TRBJ2-7
size: NA
D: TRBD1

CDR3: CASTGLEGEQFF
DNA: TGTGCCAGCACGGGACTAGAGGGGGAGCAGTTCTTC
V: TRBV2
J: TRBJ2-1
size: NA
D: TRBD2